The following is a T cell receptor (beta chain) sequence with its context. The antigen is not known. These data originate in a study of lymphopenia after photon versus proton radiotherapy. The table came from immunoSEQ multiplex PCR; TCRdb's copy has only in-frame clones and leaves some out. The sample contains roughly 36,000 clones, roughly 90% of which appear only once. CDR1 is LGHNA, CDR2 YSLEER, per germline. The CDR3 is 13 amino acids. V was shortened by 0 bases and J by 6 bases, with 9 bases between the two germline ends. Findings and caveats of the study: Authors raise, but do not show, better survival with proton therapy. After lymphocyte nadir, photon-treated repertoires showed oligoclonal expansion, especially CD8+ Temra. Post-nadir TCR diversity decline inversely tracked overall survival among those who died. Photon-treated patients lost naive T cells and TCR diversity; proton-treated stayed stable.

The gene calls are TRBV4-3 and TRBJ2-7; D is uncertain. This clonotype originated in a woman between 50 and 59 years old with pancreatic cancer. Source: peripheral blood, taken from a patient treated with photon-based radiotherapy. The CDR3 spells CASSQDSGREQYF. The CDR3 DNA reads TGCGCCAGCAGCCAAGATTCGGGTCGCGAGCAGTACTTC.